This T cell receptor (beta chain) emerged from a study of T cells in Graves' hyperthyroidism and ophthalmopathy. The study's findings and limits: The model made its ophthalmopathy prediction, and onset followed a median about 6 months later. Using 13 V-J features, a model discriminated ophthalmopathy from stable hyperthyroidism.

Diagnoses used clinical symptoms, serum thyroxine and TRAb, thyroid ultrasound and orbital computed tomography. The V end lost 2 bases, the J end lost 0 bases, and 11 bases lay between the germline ends. Per germline, CDR1 SGDLS and CDR2 YYNGEE. CDR3 length equals 15 residues. The table lists this clonotype with a few counts. Its antigen is as yet unknown. TCR beta CDR3 regions were amplified from RNA. First-round RT-PCR with HTBI primers amplified the TCR CDR3 region. TCRdb ran MiXCR on the multiplex PCR reads and lists one entry per CDR3 protein. The table has approximately 590,000 distinct CDR3 sequences, just over 45% seen once; the top ten hold roughly 8.2%.

The sequence was collected from a woman in her late teens or twenties with Graves' hyperthyroidism. V is TRBV9 and J is TRBJ1-2; D is uncertain. The sequencing sample was made of peripheral blood or thyroid tissue (not recorded which). CDR3 in amino acids: CASSVSTGANYGYTF. CDR3 in DNA: TGTGCCAGCAGCGTTAGCACCGGAGCTAACTATGGCTACACCTTC.